This entry is about one TCR beta chain. The data stem from a study of blood T cell repertoires in COVID-19. Overall study context: The origin of the acute and convalescent COVID-19 samples was the United States, Italy and Spain. PBMCs, B-cell-depleted T cells, or T cells provided the cDNA or gDNA that made up the material.

Source study methods: Cell counts per sample came from amplifying reference gene primers. Method: immunoSEQ multiplex PCR; TCRdb's copy keeps in-frame clones and lacks some. Clone size and V and J calls were adopted from that table, with D and trimming inferred from the DNA. The table has 200,000 or so clones, over 75% seen once; the top ten hold around 6.5%. Trimming cost V 4 bases and J 4 bases, with 16 bases left between them. The germline V gene has CDR1 LNHNV and CDR2 YYDKDF (reference sequence). There are 15 residues in the CDR3. The clonotype comes from a man aged 80 or over with acute or convalescent COVID-19. V gene TRBV15 combines with J gene TRBJ1-2, with D possibly TRBD1 on 6 matching bases. The sequencing sample was made of peripheral blood. The CDR3 coding sequence is TGTGCCACCAGCACAGAGGGGGGTGCGGCCTATGGCTACACCTTC. Translating gives CATSTEGGAAYGYTF.